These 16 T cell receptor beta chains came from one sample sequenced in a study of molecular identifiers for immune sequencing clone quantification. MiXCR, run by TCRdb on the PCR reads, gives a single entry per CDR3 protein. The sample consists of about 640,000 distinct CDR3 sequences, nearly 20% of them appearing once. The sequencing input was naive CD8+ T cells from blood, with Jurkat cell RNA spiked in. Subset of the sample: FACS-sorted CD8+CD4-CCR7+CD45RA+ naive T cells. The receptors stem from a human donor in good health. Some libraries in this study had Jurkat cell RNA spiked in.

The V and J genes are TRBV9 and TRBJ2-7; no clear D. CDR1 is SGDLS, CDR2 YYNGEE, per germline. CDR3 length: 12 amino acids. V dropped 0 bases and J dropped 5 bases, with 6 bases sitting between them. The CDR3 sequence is CASSVAENEQYF. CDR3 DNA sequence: TGTGCCAGCAGCGTAGCCGAAAACGAGCAGTACTTC.

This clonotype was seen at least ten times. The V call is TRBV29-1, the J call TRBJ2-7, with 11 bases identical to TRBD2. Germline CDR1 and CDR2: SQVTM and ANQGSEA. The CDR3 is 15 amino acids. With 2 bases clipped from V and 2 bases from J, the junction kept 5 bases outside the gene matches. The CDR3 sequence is CSVELTSGGAYEQYF. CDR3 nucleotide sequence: TGCAGCGTTGAACTCACTAGCGGGGGAGCCTACGAGCAGTACTTC.

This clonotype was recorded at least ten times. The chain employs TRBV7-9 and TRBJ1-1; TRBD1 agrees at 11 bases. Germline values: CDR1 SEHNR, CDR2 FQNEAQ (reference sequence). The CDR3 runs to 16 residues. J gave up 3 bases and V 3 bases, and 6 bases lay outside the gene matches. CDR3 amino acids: CASSLGPGQGDTEAFF. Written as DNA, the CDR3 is TGTGCCAGCAGCTTGGGACCGGGACAGGGGGACACTGAAGCTTTCTTT.

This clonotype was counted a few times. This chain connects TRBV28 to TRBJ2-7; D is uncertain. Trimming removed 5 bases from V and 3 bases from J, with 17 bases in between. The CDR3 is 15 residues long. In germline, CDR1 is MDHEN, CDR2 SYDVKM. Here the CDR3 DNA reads TGTGCCAGCAGTCCGGGTCGTGGTGGTGGCTACGAGCAGTACTTC. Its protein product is CASSPGRGGGYEQYF. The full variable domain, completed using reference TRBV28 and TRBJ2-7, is DVKVTQSSRYLVKRTGEKVFLECVQDMDHENMFWYRQDPGLGLRLIYFSYDVKMKEKGDIPEGYSVSREKKERFSLILESASTNQTSMYLCASSPGRGGGYEQYFGPGTRLTVT.

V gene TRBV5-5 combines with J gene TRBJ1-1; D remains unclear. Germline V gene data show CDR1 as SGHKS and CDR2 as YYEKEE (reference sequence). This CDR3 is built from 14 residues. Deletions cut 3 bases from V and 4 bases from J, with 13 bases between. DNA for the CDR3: TGTGCCAGCAGCTCCAGGCTCGGGGTCACTGAAGCTTTCTTT. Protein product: CASSSRLGVTEAFF.

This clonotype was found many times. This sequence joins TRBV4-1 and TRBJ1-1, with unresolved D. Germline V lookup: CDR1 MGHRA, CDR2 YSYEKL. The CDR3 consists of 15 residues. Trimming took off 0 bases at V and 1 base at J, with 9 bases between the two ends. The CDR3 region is CASSQDAGPNTEAFF. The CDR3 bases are TGCGCCAGCAGCCAAGATGCGGGCCCGAACACTGAAGCTTTCTTT.

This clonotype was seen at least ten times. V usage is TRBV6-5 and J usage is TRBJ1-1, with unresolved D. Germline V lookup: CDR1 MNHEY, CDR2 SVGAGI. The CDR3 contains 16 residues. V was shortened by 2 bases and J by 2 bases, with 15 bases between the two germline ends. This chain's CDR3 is CASSYAKGIGNTEAFF. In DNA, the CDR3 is TGTGCCAGCAGTTACGCTAAAGGAATCGGAAACACTGAAGCTTTCTTT.

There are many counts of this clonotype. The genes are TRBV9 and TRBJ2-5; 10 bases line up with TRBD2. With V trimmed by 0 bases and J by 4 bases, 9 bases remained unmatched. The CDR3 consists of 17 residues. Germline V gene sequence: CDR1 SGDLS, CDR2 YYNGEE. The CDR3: CASSVALSGGASETQYF. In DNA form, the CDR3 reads TGTGCCAGCAGCGTAGCTTTGAGCGGGGGGGCCTCAGAGACCCAGTACTTC.

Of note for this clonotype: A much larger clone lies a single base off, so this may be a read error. The CDR3: CVSSAAGLTEAFF. For the CDR3, the DNA is TGTGTCAGCAGCGCCGCAGGGTTAACTGAAGCTTTCTTT. The chain recombines TRBV9 with TRBJ1-1; possibly TRBD1 for D (5 bases). Germline V lookup: CDR1 SGDLS, CDR2 YYNGEE. This CDR3 is built from 13 residues.

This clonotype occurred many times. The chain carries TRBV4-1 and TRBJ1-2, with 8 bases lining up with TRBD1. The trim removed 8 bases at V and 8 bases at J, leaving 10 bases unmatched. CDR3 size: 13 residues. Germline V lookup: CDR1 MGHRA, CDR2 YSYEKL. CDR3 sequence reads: CASAGQGLSGYTF. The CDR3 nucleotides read TGCGCCAGCGCCGGACAGGGACTTTCCGGCTACACCTTC.

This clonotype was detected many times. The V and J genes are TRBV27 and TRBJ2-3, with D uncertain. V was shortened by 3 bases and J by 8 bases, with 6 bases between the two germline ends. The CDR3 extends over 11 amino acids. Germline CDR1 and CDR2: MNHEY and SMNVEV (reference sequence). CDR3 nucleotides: TGTGCCAGCAGTTTTGGCATTACGCAGTATTTT. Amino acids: CASSFGITQYF.

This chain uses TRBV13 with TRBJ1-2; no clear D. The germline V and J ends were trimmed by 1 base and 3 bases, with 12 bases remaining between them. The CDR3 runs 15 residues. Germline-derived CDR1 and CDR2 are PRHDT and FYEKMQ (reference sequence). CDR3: CASSLVGGQDYGYTF. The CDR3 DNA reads TGTGCCAGCAGCTTAGTGGGCGGGCAAGACTATGGCTACACCTTC.

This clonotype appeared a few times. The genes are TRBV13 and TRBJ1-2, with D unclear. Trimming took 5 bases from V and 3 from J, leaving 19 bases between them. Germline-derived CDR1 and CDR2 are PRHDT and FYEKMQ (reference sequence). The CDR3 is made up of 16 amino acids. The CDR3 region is CASSHASGMYDYGYTF. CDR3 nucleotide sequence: TGTGCCAGCAGCCACGCCTCGGGGATGTACGACTATGGCTACACCTTC.

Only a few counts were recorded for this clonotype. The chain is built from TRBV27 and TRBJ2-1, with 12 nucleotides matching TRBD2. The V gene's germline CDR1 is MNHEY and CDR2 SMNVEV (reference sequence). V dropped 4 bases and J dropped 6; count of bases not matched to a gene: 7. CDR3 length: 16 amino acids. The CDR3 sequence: CASSSNTGLAGNEQFF. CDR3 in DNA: TGTGCCAGCAGTTCCAATACGGGACTAGCGGGCAATGAGCAGTTCTTC.

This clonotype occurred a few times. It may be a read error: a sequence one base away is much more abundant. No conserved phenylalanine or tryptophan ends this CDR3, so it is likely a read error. The CDR3 nucleotides read TGTGCCAGCAGTTTAGGAGGGTACGGATACTATGGCTACACCCTC. Its protein product is CASSLGGYGYYGYTL. J is TRBJ1-2 and V is TRBV12-3 or TRBV12-4; no definite D call. The CDR3 length is 15 residues. Between the trimmed V and J ends, which lost 1 base and 3 bases, there was a span of 12 bases.

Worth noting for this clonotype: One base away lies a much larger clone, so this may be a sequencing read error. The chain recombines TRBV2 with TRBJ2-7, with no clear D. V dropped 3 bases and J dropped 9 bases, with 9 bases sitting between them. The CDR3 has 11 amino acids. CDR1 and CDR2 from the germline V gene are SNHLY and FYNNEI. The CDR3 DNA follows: TGTGCCAGCAGTGAGAGTTGGCTGCAGTACTTC. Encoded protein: CASSESWLQYF. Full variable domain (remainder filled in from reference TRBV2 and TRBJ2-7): EPEVTQTPSHQVTQMGQEVILRCVPISNHLYFYWYRQILGQKVEFLVSFYNNEISEKSEIFDDQFSVERPDGSNFTLKIRSTKLEDSAMYFCASSESWLQYFGPGTRLTVT.